These 24 T cell receptor beta chains share one sample of origin, sequenced in a study of blood T cell repertoires in COVID-19. Method: immunoSEQ multiplex PCR; TCRdb's copy keeps in-frame clones and lacks some. The sample yields 150,000 to 200,000 clones, approximately 90% seen once. The source material was peripheral blood. Receptor source: a man in his 60s with acute or convalescent COVID-19.

The V call is TRBV7-2, the J call TRBJ2-6; D gene unclear. Germline CDR1 SGHTA, CDR2 FQGNSA. The CDR3 runs 16 residues. V was cut by 6 bases and J by 0 bases, with 12 bases left in between. The CDR3 region is CASSPSGYSGANVLTF. The CDR3 DNA reads as TGTGCCAGCAGTCCCTCAGGTTACTCTGGGGCCAACGTCCTGACTTTC.

The V and J genes are TRBV27 and TRBJ2-1; a weak D match, TRBD2 (6 bases). CDR3 size: 14 residues. The V and J ends lost 3 bases and 4 bases respectively, with 10 bases between them. Germline CDR1 MNHEY, CDR2 SMNVEV (reference sequence). The CDR3 DNA reads TGTGCCAGCAGTTTCGGGGGACCTTACAATGAGCAGTTCTTC. Translation: CASSFGGPYNEQFF.

J is TRBJ2-7 and V is TRBV19; 7 nucleotides match TRBD2. The J segment lost 3 bases and the V segment lost 3 bases, leaving 5 bases of the junction unmatched. This CDR3 contains 14 residues. Looked up from germline, CDR1 is LNHDA and CDR2 is SQIVND (reference sequence). CDR3 in amino acids: CASSMRLADYEQYF. The CDR3, as DNA: TGTGCCAGTAGTATGCGGCTAGCGGACTACGAGCAGTACTTC.

This clone was seen once. This sequence joins TRBV15 and TRBJ2-2; 8 positions match TRBD1. CDR1 and CDR2 from the germline V gene are LNHNV and YYDKDF (reference sequence). The CDR3 contains 15 residues. The trim removed 3 bases at V and 3 bases at J, leaving 3 bases unmatched. The CDR3 nucleotides read TGTGCCACCAGCAGGTCGACAGGGGACACCGGGGAGCTGTTTTTT. Translating gives CATSRSTGDTGELFF.

The chain has TRBV5-8 and TRBJ2-3; tentative D call: TRBD1 (6 bases). The V end was cut by 4 bases, the J end by 2 bases, with 14 bases between. The CDR3 has 15 residues. Germline assignment: CDR1 SGHTS and CDR2 YDEGEE. The chain's CDR3 is CASSRGQGHTDTQYF. The CDR3 DNA sequence: TGTGCCAGCAGCCGAGGGCAGGGACACACAGATACGCAGTATTTT. The variable domain in full, completed from reference TRBV5-8 and TRBJ2-3, reads EAGVTQSPTHLIKTRGQQATLRCSPISGHTSVYWYQQALGLGLQFLLWYDEGEERNRGNFPPRFSGRQFPNYSSELNVNALELEDSALYLCASSRGQGHTDTQYFGPGTRLTVL.

Here the CDR3 DNA reads TGTGCCAGCTCACCAGGAACAGGGGAGCCTGGCTACACCTTC. It codes for CASSPGTGEPGYTF. The chain carries TRBV18 and TRBJ1-2; 7 bases align to TRBD1. V trimming: 2 bases; J trimming: 7 bases; junction bases outside the gene matches: 7. This CDR3 spans 14 amino acids. The V gene's germline CDR1 is KGHSH and CDR2 LQKENI.

This chain's CDR3 is CASTLVEGGYYGYTF. The CDR3 nucleotides are TGTGCCAGCACCCTGGTGGAGGGTGGGTACTATGGCTACACCTTC. The chain combines TRBV6-5 with TRBJ1-2; no firm D call. This CDR3 spans 15 amino acids. V was pared by 7 bases and J by 3 bases, with 18 bases between. Germline assignment: CDR1 MNHEY and CDR2 SVGAGI.

This sequence joins TRBV13 and TRBJ1-2, with D uncertain. Germline values: CDR1 PRHDT, CDR2 FYEKMQ (reference sequence). Trimming pared 0 bases from V and 5 bases from J, leaving 4 bases between. CDR3 length equals 12 residues. This CDR3 is CASSLGQYGYTF. CDR3 bases: TGTGCCAGCAGCTTAGGACAGTATGGCTACACCTTC. The full variable domain, with the rest looked up from reference TRBV13 and TRBJ1-2, is AAGVIQSPRHLIKEKRETATLKCYPIPRHDTVYWYQQGPGQDPQFLISFYEKMQSDKGSIPDRFSAQQFSDYHSELNMSSLELGDSALYFCASSLGQYGYTFGSGTRLTVV.

The genes are TRBV10-3 and TRBJ2-3, with 12 bases aligning to TRBD1. Germline CDR1 and CDR2: ENHRY and SYGVKD. With V trimmed by 1 base and J by 5 bases, 1 base remained unmatched. This CDR3 comprises 15 residues. In DNA, the CDR3 is TGTGCCATCAGTGAGTGGGACAGGGGGCAAGATACGCAGTATTTT. Amino acids: CAISEWDRGQDTQYF.

Turning to this clone: The same CDR3 also results from other DNA sequences found in this sample. The CDR3: CASSLGELQETQYF. CDR3 nucleotides: TGCGCCAGCAGCTTGGGTGAGCTACAAGAGACCCAGTACTTC. The chain carries TRBV5-1 and TRBJ2-5; D gene unclear. This CDR3 comprises 14 residues. The V gene's germline CDR1 is SGHRS and CDR2 YFSETQ. V was clipped by 0 bases and J by 2 bases, with 8 bases between them.

This chain connects TRBV5-1 to TRBJ2-3; weak D call: TRBD2 (6 bases). Looked up from germline, CDR1 is SGHRS and CDR2 is YFSETQ. V lost 4 bases and J 2 bases, leaving 14 bases between the germline ends. This CDR3 comprises 15 residues. The CDR3 spells CASSPTGTFTDTQYF. In DNA form, the CDR3 reads TGCGCCAGCAGCCCGACCGGGACTTTCACAGATACGCAGTATTTT.

J is TRBJ1-2 and V is TRBV7-2; 7 bases map to TRBD1. CDR1 SGHTA and CDR2 FQGNSA come from the germline V gene. V shed 4 bases, J shed 3 bases, and the junction held 11 bases outside the gene matches. The CDR3 extends over 16 amino acids. The CDR3 coding sequence is TGTGCCAGCAGCTCCCGCGTGGGGACAGACTACTATGGCTACACCTTC. Amino acids: CASSSRVGTDYYGYTF. The full variable domain, in which reference TRBV7-2 and TRBJ1-2 provide the parts outside the CDR3, is GAGVSQSPSNKVTEKGKDVELRCDPISGHTALYWYRQSLGQGLEFLIYFQGNSAPDKSGLPSDRFSAERTGGSVSTLTIQRTQQEDSAVYLCASSSRVGTDYYGYTFGSGTRLTVV.

This sequence joins TRBV11-3 and TRBJ2-5; 10 nucleotides line up with TRBD1. Germline V gene lookup returns CDR1 SGHNT and CDR2 YENEEA. The ends lost 1 base at V and 5 bases at J; junction bases unmatched: 4. CDR3 length equals 15 residues. The CDR3 spells CASSLGQGALETQYF. CDR3 in DNA: TGTGCCAGCAGCTTAGGACAGGGGGCGTTGGAGACCCAGTACTTC. Complete variable domain (other parts from reference TRBV11-3 and TRBJ2-5): EAGVVQSPRYKIIEKKQPVAFWCNPISGHNTLYWYLQNLGQGPELLIRYENEEAVDDSQLPKDRFSAERLKGVDSTLKIQPAELGDSAVYLCASSLGQGALETQYFGPGTRLLVL.

This chain joins TRBV5-1 and TRBJ2-7; perhaps TRBD2 as D (5 bases). V was trimmed by 3 bases and J by 9 bases, leaving 13 bases between them. The germline V gene encodes CDR1 SGHRS and CDR2 YFSETQ. The CDR3 has 12 amino acids. Written as DNA, the CDR3 is TGCGCCAGCAGCTACGGGGAAGGGTCGCAGTACTTC. It specifies CASSYGEGSQYF.

A few counts support this clone. The J gene is TRBJ1-1, the V gene TRBV30; D not resolved. The ends were cut back, 5 bases at V and 6 bases at J, with 16 bases in the middle. Looked up from germline, CDR1 is GTSNPN and CDR2 is SVGIG (reference sequence). The CDR3 loop spans 13 amino acids. The CDR3 bases are TGTGCCTGGGGGCAACAGCTGGGCCCTGAAGCTTTCTTT. Its translation: CAWGQQLGPEAFF.

The chain employs TRBV18 and TRBJ2-7, with a weak D call TRBD1 (6 bases). There are 15 residues in the CDR3. V lost 4 bases and J lost 2, with 15 bases in between. Germline loops: CDR1 KGHSH, CDR2 LQKENI. CDR3 residues: CASSQGGVNAYEQYF. The CDR3 DNA sequence: TGTGCCAGCTCACAAGGGGGAGTCAACGCCTACGAGCAGTACTTC.

The chain employs TRBV4-2 and TRBJ1-3; the match to TRBD1 covers 7 bases. The CDR3 spans 17 residues. The ends lost 2 bases at V and 4 bases at J; junction bases unmatched: 11. Germline V CDR1 and CDR2: LGHNA, YNFKEQ. CDR3 loop: CASSQQGGQGLGNTIYF. CDR3 DNA: TGTGCCAGCAGCCAACAGGGGGGACAAGGCTTGGGAAACACCATATATTTT.

The chain combines TRBV19 with TRBJ2-2, with a weak D call TRBD1 (8 bases). The germline V and J ends were trimmed by 9 bases and 7 bases, with 18 bases remaining between them. This CDR3 is built from 14 residues. Germline CDR1 reads LNHDA; CDR2 reads SQIVND (reference sequence). CDR3 DNA: TGTGCCAGCGAAAAACAGGGGGAGGGCGGGGAGCTGTTTTTT. Translating gives CASEKQGEGGELFF.

V is TRBV2 and J is TRBJ2-3, with D unresolved. This CDR3 is 14 amino acids long. V gave up 7 bases and J gave up 0 bases, with 11 bases separating them. The germline V gene encodes CDR1 SNHLY and CDR2 FYNNEI. CDR3 coding DNA: TGTGCCAGCATGTGGGCTCCGAGCACAGATACGCAGTATTTT. Translation gives CASMWAPSTDTQYF.

V is TRBV6-2 or TRBV6-3 and J is TRBJ2-7; 10 bases agree with TRBD1. The CDR3 sequence is 13 residues long. Germline V CDR1 and CDR2: MNHEY, SVGEGT. V lost 5 bases, J lost 5 bases, and 3 bases stayed unmatched. CDR3 in amino acids: CASSPTGGNEQYF. The CDR3 region has the DNA TGTGCCAGCAGTCCGACAGGGGGCAACGAGCAGTACTTC.

This chain links TRBV3-1 (or the pseudogene TRBV3-2) with TRBJ2-2; 12 positions match TRBD2. With 4 bases clipped from V and 6 bases from J, the junction kept 3 bases outside the gene matches. The germline V gene has CDR1 LGHDT and CDR2 YNNKEL (reference sequence). This CDR3 is 15 amino acids long. DNA for the CDR3: TGTGCCAGCAGCCGGACTAGCGGGACTGCCGGGGAGCTGTTTTTT. As protein: CASSRTSGTAGELFF.

In its sample, this clone was seen a few times. The V gene is TRBV12-5, the J gene TRBJ1-1; no clear D. Germline V gene lookup returns CDR1 LGHNT and CDR2 FRNRAP. Between the trimmed V and J ends, which lost 7 bases and 1 base, there was a span of 7 bases. This CDR3 spans 12 amino acids. CDR3 sequence reads: CASVRGNTEAFF. In DNA, the CDR3 is TGTGCTAGTGTTCGGGGGAACACTGAAGCTTTCTTT.

The rearrangement uses TRBV3-1 (or the pseudogene TRBV3-2) and TRBJ2-5; TRBD2 matches 13 bases. This CDR3 comprises 15 residues. The germline V gene encodes CDR1 LGHDT and CDR2 YNNKEL (reference sequence). J was trimmed by 5 bases and V by 4 bases; bases with no gene match: 4. CDR3 nucleotides: TGTGCCAGCAGCCGGACTAGCGGGGGTTGGGAGACCCAGTACTTC. Amino acids: CASSRTSGGWETQYF.

The V call is TRBV3-1 (or the pseudogene TRBV3-2), the J call TRBJ2-3, with TRBD2 matching over 9 bases. V was pared by 0 bases and J by 4 bases, with 5 bases of the junction left unmatched. The length of the CDR3 is 16 residues. Germline loops: CDR1 LGHDT, CDR2 YNNKEL (reference sequence). The CDR3 coding sequence is TGTGCCAGCAGCCAAGATCCGGCGGGGGGGGCAGATACGCAGTATTTT. This encodes CASSQDPAGGADTQYF.